Detailed here is one T cell receptor (beta chain). This clonotype occurred many times. The antigen this receptor binds is unknown. Base quality data are lacking; no much larger clone is found one base away. This sample was taken from a study of T cells in Graves' hyperthyroidism and ophthalmopathy (dated by TCRdb to between 2018 and 2021). For the wider study: Peripheral blood samples were taken at the time of initial diagnosis, prior to any treatment. To identify distinguishing TCR V-J signatures, a discovery cohort of 90 to 100 patients was used, comprising fewer than 45 with Graves' ophthalmopathy and around 57 with stable Graves' hyperthyroidism. After blood sampling, hyperthyroidism patients were treated with methimazole at a starting dose of 30 mg daily, and ophthalmopathy patients were treated with high-dose intravenous methylprednisolone. According to the paper, TCR Vbeta CDR3 sequencing was carried out on 135 peripheral blood samples, which came from 40 to 45 ophthalmopathy, approximately 72 hyperthyroidism and some 17 progressor patients. In addition, the study compared T-cell repertoires in thyroid tissue and in blood from about six Graves' hyperthyroidism patients. Whether ophthalmopathy could be predicted prospectively was tested in an independent validation cohort made up of some 20 hyperthyroidism patients plus 17 patients who later progressed to ophthalmopathy. For training and testing, the 110 or so patients in the discovery cohort were randomly divided in a 7:3 ratio.

Hyperthyroidism patients were newly diagnosed, with disease duration under 2 months, and aged 18 to 65 years. Exclusion was applied to patients with uncontrolled infections, other autoimmune diseases, pregnancy or lactation. Diagnoses were established on the basis of clinical symptoms, serum thyroxine and TRAb, thyroid ultrasound, and orbital computed tomography. Blood from progressor patients was collected at the time of first diagnosis with hyperthyroidism, before any ophthalmopathy symptoms had appeared. PBMCs were separated from under 12 ml of fresh peripheral blood using Ficoll-Paque density gradient centrifugation. Progressor patients were first diagnosed with Graves' hyperthyroidism and then developed ophthalmopathy during follow-up. Total RNA was extracted with Trizol reagent, and quality was checked on an Agilent 2100 Bioanalyzer. The full study reports these points: Blood samples also contained most of the expanded thyroid clonotypes (frequency above 0.001), which suggests that blood repertoires may reflect thyroid immune responses. Sample size was not statistically predetermined, and investigators were not blinded to group allocation. In validation, progression to ophthalmopathy was predicted by the model with roughly 69% sensitivity and 72% to 80% specificity, a median of roughly 6 months before onset. In cross-validation, a model built on a 13 V-J signature told ophthalmopathy apart from stable hyperthyroidism with less than 90% sensitivity and roughly 83% specificity, and in testing the same model reached 80%/75%.

Amplification of TCR beta CDR3 regions was carried out from RNA transcripts. For the first round of RT-PCR on the TCR CDR3, the HTBI primer set was used together with the Qiagen OneStep RT-PCR kit. The libraries were constructed in a second round of multiplex PCR and then size-selected and purified. Sequencing of the libraries was done on an Illumina HiSeq2000 using paired-end 100 bp reads. In the source study's methods: SOAPnuke was used to process the raw data, removing reads that contained adapters or uncalled bases, had a mean Phred below 15, or lacked an exact match to the constant primer or identifier. COPE v1.2.5 was used to merge high-quality paired reads, and clonotypes were defined as unique nucleotide sequences. Clonotypes were aligned to IMGT TRBV, TRBD and TRBJ reference segments using MiTCR v1.1. Only V-J combinations with frequency above 0.0001, covering roughly 99% of repertoires, were analysed. A TCS score was defined as the ratio of F50 (clonal expansion) to E x V (chaos), with BLOSUM62-based TCRdist applied between CDR3 peptides within each V-J. Welch's t-statistics and random forest reduced fewer than 600 V-J features to roughly 13, which were used in a naive Bayes classifier (R e1071). Through fastp at Q25 and MiXCR, TCRdb rebuilt clones from the public reads, retaining in-frame beta chains. Every CDR3 protein is listed once, alongside the most common genes and DNA of its rows. Clone size and V and J calls follow TCRdb, not the original study. The sample yields fewer than 450,000 distinct CDR3 sequences; roughly 17% were counted once. The top ten hold 34% of the sample.

Taken from cysteine to phenylalanine, the CDR3 has 15 residues. The read is trimmed to its CDR3 DNA, 45 bases read in frame from base 1. Per the germline V gene, MDHEN is the CDR1 and SYDVKM is the CDR2. Trimming removed 7 bases from V and 3 bases from J; the gene matches leave 10 bases unexplained. This chain is built from TRBV28 and TRBJ2-7; 9 central nucleotides agree with TRBD1. The source material was blood. The sequence came from a woman aged 25 to 39 with Graves' hyperthyroidism that later progressed to Graves' ophthalmopathy. The nucleotides read TGTGCCAGCACCAGACAGGGGGGATCTAGCTACGAGCAGTACTTC. It encodes CASTRQGGSSYEQYF. Where the CDR3 stops, the reference TRBV28 and TRBJ2-7 genes take over; the full variable domain is DVKVTQSSRYLVKRTGEKVFLECVQDMDHENMFWYRQDPGLGLRLIYFSYDVKMKEKGDIPEGYSVSREKKERFSLILESASTNQTSMYLCASTRQGGSSYEQYFGPGTRLTVT.